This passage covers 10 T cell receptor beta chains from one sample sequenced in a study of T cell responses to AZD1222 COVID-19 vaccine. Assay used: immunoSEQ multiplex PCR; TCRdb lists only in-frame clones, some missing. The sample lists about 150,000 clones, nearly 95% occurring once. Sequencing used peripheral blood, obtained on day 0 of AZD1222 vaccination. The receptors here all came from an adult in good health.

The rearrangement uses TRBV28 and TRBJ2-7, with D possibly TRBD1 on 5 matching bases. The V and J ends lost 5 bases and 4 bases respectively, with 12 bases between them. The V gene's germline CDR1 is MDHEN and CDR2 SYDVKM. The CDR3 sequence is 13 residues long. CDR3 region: CASSQGALYEQYF. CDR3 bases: TGTGCCAGCAGTCAGGGCGCCCTTTACGAGCAGTACTTC.

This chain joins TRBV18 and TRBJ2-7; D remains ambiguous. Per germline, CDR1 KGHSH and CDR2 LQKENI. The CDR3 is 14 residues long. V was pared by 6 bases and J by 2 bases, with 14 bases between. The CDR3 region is CASSPSRGPYEQYF. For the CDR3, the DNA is TGTGCCAGCTCCCCCAGCCGTGGGCCCTACGAGCAGTACTTC.

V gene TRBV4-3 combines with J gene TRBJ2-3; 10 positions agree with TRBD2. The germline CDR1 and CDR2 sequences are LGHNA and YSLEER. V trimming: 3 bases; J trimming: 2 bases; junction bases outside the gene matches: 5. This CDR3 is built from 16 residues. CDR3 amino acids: CASSQDGLAVTDTQYF. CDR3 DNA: TGCGCCAGCAGCCAGGACGGACTAGCGGTCACAGATACGCAGTATTTT.

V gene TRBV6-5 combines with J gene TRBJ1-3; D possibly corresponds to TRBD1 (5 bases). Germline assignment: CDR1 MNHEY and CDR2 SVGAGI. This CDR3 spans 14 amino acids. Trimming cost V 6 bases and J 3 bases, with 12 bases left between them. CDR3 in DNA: TGTGCCAGCAGGGGGACGGGTTTTGGAAACACCATATATTTT. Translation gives CASRGTGFGNTIYF.

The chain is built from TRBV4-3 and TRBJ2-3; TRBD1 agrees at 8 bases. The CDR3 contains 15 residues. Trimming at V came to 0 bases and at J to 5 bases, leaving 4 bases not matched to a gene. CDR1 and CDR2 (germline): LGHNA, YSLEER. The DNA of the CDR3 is TGCGCCAGCAGCCAAGACAGGGGGCAGGGAGATACGCAGTATTTT. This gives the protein CASSQDRGQGDTQYF.

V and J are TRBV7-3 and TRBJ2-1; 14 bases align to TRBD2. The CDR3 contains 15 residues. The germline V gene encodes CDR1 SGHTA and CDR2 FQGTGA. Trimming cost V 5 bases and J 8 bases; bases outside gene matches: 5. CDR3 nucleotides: TGTGCCAGCAGCGGGACTAGCGGGAGAGAACATGAGCAGTTCTTC. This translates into CASSGTSGREHEQFF.

The CDR3 nucleotides read TGTGCCAGTAGTTCGGGGGGCCTTAACACCGGGGAGCTGTTTTTT. This sequence encodes CASSSGGLNTGELFF. The V and J genes are TRBV19 and TRBJ2-2; D is possibly TRBD2 (7 bases). Germline V gene data show CDR1 as LNHDA and CDR2 as SQIVND (reference sequence). The CDR3 is 15 amino acids. V was shortened by 5 bases and J by 2 bases, with 12 bases between the two germline ends.

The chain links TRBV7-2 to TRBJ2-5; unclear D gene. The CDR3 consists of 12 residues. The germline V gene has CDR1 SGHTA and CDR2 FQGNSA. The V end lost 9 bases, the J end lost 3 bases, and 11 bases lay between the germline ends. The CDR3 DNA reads TGTGCCAGTAGACTGGGTGAAGAGACCCAGTACTTC. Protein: CASRLGEETQYF.

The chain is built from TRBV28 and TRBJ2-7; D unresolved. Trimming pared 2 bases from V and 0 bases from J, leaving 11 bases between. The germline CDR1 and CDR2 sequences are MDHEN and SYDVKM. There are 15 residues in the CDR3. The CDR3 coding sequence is TGTGCCAGCAGTTTAGTCGGCAGAAGCTCCTACGAGCAGTACTTC. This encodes CASSLVGRSSYEQYF.

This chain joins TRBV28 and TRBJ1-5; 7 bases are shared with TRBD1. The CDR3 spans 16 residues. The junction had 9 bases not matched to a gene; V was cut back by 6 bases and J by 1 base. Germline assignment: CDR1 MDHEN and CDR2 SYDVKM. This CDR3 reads CASRSPGQASNQPQHF. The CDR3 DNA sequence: TGTGCCAGCAGGTCCCCCGGACAGGCGAGCAATCAGCCCCAGCATTTT.